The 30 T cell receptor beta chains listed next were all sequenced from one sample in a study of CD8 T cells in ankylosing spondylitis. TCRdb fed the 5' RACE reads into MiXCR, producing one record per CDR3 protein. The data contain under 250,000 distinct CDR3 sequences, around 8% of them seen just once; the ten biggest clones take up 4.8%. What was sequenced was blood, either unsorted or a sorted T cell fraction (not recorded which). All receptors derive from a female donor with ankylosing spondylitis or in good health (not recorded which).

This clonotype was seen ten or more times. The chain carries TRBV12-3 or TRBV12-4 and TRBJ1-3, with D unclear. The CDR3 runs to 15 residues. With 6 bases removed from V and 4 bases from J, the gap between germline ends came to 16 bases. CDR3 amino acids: CASSPFVTGGNTIYF. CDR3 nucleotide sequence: TGTGCCAGCAGCCCCTTCGTGACGGGAGGAAACACCATATATTTT.

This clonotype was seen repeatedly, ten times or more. CDR3 sequence: CASSSYLRAETQYF. In DNA form, the CDR3 reads TGTGCCAGCAGCTCCTACCTGAGGGCGGAGACCCAGTACTTC. The V and J genes are TRBV7-8 and TRBJ2-5, with a tentative D call TRBD2 (5 bases). The germline V and J ends were trimmed by 4 bases and 5 bases, with 14 bases remaining between them. From germline, CDR1 is SGHVS and CDR2 FQNEAQ. There are 14 residues in the CDR3. Supplemented by reference TRBV7-8 and TRBJ2-5, the full variable domain reads GAGVSQSPRYKVAKRGQDVALRCDPISGHVSLFWYQQALGQGPEFLTYFQNEAQLDKSGLPSDRFFAERPEGSVSTLKIQRTQQEDSAVYLCASSSYLRAETQYFGPGTRLLVL.

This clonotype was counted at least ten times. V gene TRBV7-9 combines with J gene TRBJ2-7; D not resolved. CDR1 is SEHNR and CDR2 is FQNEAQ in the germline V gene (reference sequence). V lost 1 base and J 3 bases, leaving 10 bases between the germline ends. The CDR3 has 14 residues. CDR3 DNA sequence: TGTGCCAGCAGCTTAGGTGGCCAAGACTACGAGCAGTACTTC. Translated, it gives CASSLGGQDYEQYF.

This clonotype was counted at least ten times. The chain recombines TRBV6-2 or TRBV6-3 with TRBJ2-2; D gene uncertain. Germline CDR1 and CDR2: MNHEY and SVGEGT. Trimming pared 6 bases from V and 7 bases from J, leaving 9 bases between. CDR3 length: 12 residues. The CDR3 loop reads CASSHVIGELFF. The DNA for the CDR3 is TGTGCCAGCAGCCACGTGATCGGGGAGCTGTTTTTT.

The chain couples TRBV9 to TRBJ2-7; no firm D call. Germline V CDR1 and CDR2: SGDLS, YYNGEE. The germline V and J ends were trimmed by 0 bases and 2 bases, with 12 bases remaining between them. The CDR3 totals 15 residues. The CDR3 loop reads CASSVDGDRPYEQYF. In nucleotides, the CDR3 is TGTGCCAGCAGCGTAGACGGTGACCGCCCCTACGAGCAGTACTTC.

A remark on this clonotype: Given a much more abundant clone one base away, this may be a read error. The DNA for the CDR3 is TGTGCCGTTCAAGTCGAGGGCACTGGAGCTTTCTTT. Translation: CAVQVEGTGAFF. V is TRBV3-1 and J is TRBJ1-1; the D is unclear. CDR3 size: 12 residues. Germline CDR1 reads LGHDT; CDR2 reads YNNKEL (reference sequence).

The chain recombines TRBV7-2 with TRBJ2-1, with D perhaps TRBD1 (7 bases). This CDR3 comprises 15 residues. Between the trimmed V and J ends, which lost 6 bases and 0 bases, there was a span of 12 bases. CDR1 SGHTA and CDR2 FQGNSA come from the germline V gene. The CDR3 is CASRPQGGSYNEQFF. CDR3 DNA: TGTGCCAGCAGGCCTCAGGGGGGCTCCTACAATGAGCAGTTCTTC.

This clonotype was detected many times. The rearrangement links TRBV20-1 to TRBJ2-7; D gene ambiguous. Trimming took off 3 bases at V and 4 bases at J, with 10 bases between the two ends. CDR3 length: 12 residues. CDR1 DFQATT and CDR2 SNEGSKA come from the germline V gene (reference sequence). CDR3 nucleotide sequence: TGCAGTGCTAGCGCGGTGGAATACGAGCAGTACTTC. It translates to CSASAVEYEQYF.

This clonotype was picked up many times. The CDR3 loop reads CSAGVSSYNEQFF. CDR3 DNA sequence: TGCAGTGCCGGCGTCTCCTCCTACAATGAGCAGTTCTTC. The V call is TRBV20-1, the J call TRBJ2-1; D is unclear. V was cut by 6 bases and J by 0 bases, with 9 bases left in between. Germline-derived CDR1 and CDR2 are DFQATT and SNEGSKA (reference sequence). This CDR3 is built from 13 residues.

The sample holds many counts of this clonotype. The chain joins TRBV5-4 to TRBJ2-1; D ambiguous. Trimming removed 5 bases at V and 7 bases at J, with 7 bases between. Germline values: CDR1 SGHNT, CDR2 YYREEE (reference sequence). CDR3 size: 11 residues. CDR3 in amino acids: CASRRVNEQFF. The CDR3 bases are TGTGCCAGCAGGCGAGTAAATGAGCAGTTCTTC.

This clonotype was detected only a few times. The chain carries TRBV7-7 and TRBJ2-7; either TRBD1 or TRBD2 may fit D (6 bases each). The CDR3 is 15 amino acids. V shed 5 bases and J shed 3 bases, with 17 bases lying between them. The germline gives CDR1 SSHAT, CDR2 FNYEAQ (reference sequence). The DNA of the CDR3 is TGTGCCAGCAGCGCTGAGGGGGGACTTGACTACGAGCAGTACTTC. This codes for CASSAEGGLDYEQYF.

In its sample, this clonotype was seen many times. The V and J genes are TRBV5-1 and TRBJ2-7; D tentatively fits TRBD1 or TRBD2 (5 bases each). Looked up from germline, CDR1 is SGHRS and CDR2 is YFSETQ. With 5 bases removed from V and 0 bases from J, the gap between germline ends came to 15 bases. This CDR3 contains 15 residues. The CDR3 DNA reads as TGCGCCAGCAGGCTAGGGGACCGTACCTCCTACGAGCAGTACTTC. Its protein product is CASRLGDRTSYEQYF.

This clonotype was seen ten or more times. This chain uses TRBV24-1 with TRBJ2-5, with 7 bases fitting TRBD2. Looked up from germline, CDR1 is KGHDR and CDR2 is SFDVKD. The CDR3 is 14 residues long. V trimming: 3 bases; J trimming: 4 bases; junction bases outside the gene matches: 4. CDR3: CATSDNGGGETQYF. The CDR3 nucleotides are TGTGCCACCAGTGATAATGGCGGGGGAGAGACCCAGTACTTC.

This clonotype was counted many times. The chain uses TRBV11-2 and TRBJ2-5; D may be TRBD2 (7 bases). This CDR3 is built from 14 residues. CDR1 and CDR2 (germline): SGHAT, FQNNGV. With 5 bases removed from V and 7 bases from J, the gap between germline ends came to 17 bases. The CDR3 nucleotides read TGTGCCAGCAGCCCCGAGGGGGGGCCGAGGACCCAGTACTTC. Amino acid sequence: CASSPEGGPRTQYF.

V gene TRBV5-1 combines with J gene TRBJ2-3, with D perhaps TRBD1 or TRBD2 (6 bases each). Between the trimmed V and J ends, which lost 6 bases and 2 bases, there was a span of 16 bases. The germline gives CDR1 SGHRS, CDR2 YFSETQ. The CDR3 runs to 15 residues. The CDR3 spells CASNVRGAVTDTQYF. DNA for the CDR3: TGCGCCAGCAATGTGAGGGGGGCGGTCACAGATACGCAGTATTTT.

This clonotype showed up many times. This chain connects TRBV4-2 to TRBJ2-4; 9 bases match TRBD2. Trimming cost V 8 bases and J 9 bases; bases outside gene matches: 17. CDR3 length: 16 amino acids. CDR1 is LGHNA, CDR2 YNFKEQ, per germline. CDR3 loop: CASETSGHSGTSIQYF. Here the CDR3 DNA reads TGTGCCAGCGAGACTAGCGGCCACTCCGGTACTAGCATTCAGTACTTC.

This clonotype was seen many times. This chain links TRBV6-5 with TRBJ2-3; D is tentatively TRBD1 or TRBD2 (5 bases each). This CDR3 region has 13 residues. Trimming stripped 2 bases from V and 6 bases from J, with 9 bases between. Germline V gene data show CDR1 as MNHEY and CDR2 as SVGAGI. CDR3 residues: CASSYRDPDTQYF. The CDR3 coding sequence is TGTGCCAGCAGTTACCGGGACCCGGATACGCAGTATTTT.

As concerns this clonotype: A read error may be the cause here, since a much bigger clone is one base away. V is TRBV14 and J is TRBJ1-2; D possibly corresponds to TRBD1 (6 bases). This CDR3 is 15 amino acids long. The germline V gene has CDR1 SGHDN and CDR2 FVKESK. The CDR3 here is CVSSQYDRRVHGYTF. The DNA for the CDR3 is TGTGTCAGCAGCCAATATGACAGGAGAGTACATGGCTACACCTTC.

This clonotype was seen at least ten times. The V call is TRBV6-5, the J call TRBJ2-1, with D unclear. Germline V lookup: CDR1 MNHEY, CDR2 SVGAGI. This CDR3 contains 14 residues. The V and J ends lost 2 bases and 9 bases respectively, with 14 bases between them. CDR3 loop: CASSYQRLGFEQFF. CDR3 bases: TGTGCCAGCAGTTACCAACGCCTCGGCTTTGAGCAGTTCTTC.

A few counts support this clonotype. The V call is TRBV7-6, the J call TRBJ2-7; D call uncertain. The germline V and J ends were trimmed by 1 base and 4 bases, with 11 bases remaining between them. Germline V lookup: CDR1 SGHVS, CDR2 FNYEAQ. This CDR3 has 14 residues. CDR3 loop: CASSLELSSYEQYF. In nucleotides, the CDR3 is TGTGCCAGCAGCTTAGAACTATCGAGTTACGAGCAGTACTTC. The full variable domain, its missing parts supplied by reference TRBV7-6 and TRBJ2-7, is GAGVSQSPRYKVTKRGQDVALRCDPISGHVSLYWYRQALGQGPEFLTYFNYEAQQDKSGLPNDRFSAERPEGSISTLTIQRTEQRDSAMYRCASSLELSSYEQYFGPGTRLTVT.

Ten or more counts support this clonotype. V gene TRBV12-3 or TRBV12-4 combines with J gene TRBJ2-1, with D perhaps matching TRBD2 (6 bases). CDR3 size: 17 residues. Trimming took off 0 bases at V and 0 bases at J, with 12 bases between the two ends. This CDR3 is CASSLAFSGNSYNEQFF. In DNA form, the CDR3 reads TGTGCCAGCAGTTTAGCCTTTAGCGGAAACTCCTACAATGAGCAGTTCTTC.

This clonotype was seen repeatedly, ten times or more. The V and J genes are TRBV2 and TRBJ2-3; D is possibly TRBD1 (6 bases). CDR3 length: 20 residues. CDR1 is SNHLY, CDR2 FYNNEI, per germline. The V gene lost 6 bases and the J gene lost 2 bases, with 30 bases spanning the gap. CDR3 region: CASRQPRQASPHGDTDTQYF. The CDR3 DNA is TGTGCCAGCAGACAACCTAGACAGGCTTCCCCACATGGGGACACAGATACGCAGTATTTT.

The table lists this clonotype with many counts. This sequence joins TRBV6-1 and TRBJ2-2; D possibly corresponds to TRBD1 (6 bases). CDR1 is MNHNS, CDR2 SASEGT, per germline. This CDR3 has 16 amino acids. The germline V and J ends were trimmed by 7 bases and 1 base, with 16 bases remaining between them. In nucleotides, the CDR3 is TGTGCCAGCACCAAATCGTCGACAGGGAACACCGGGGAGCTGTTTTTT. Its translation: CASTKSSTGNTGELFF.

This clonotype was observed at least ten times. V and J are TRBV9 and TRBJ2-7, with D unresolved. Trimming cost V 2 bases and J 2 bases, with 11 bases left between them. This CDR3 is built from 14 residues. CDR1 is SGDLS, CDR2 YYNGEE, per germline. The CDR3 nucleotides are TGTGCCAGCAGCGTTTCCCCAGTTACCTACGAGCAGTACTTC. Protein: CASSVSPVTYEQYF.

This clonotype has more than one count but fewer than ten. CDR3 residues: CSVGEQHNQPQHF. DNA for the CDR3: TGCAGCGTTGGGGAACAGCACAATCAGCCCCAGCATTTT. The V gene is TRBV29-1, the J gene TRBJ1-5; no definite D call. Germline V gene sequence: CDR1 SQVTM, CDR2 ANQGSEA. The CDR3 consists of 13 residues. Trimming removed 4 bases from V and 3 bases from J, with 10 bases in between. The full variable domain, with the rest looked up from reference TRBV29-1 and TRBJ1-5, is SAVISQKPSRDICQRGTSLTIQCQVDSQVTMMFWYRQQPGQSLTLIATANQGSEATYESGFVIDKFPISRPNLTFSTLTVSNMSPEDSSIYLCSVGEQHNQPQHFGDGTRLSIL.

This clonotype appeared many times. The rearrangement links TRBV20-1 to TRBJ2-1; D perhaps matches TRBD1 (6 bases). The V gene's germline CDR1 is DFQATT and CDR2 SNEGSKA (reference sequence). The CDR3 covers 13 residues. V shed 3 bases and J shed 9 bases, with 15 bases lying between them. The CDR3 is CSASRGLVVEQFF. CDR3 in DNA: TGCAGTGCTAGCAGGGGTTTAGTGGTTGAGCAGTTCTTC.

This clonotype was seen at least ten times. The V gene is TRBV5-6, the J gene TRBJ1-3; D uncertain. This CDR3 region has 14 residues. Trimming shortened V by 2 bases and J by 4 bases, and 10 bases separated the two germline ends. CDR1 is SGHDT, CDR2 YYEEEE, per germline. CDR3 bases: TGTGCCAGCAGCTTTAACAGACTCGGAAACACCATATATTTT. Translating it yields CASSFNRLGNTIYF.

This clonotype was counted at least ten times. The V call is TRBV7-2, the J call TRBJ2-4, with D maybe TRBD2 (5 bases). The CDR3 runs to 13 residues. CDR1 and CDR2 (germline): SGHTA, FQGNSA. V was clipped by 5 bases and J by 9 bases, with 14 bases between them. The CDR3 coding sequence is TGTGCCAGCAGCCGAGCGAGGAGGAGCATTCAGTACTTC. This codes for CASSRARRSIQYF.

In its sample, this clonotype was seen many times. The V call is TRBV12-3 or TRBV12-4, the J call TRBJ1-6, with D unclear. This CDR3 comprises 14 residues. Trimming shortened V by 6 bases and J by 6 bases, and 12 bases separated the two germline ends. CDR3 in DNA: TGTGCCAGCAGCCAAGCGGCAGTTAATTCACCCCTCCACTTT. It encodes CASSQAAVNSPLHF.

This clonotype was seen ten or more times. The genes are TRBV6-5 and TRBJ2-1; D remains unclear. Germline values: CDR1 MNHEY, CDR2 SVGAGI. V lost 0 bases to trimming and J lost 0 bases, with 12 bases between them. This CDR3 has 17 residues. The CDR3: CASSYSSGGSSYNEQFF. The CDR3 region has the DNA TGTGCCAGCAGTTACTCCTCTGGCGGTAGCTCCTACAATGAGCAGTTCTTC.